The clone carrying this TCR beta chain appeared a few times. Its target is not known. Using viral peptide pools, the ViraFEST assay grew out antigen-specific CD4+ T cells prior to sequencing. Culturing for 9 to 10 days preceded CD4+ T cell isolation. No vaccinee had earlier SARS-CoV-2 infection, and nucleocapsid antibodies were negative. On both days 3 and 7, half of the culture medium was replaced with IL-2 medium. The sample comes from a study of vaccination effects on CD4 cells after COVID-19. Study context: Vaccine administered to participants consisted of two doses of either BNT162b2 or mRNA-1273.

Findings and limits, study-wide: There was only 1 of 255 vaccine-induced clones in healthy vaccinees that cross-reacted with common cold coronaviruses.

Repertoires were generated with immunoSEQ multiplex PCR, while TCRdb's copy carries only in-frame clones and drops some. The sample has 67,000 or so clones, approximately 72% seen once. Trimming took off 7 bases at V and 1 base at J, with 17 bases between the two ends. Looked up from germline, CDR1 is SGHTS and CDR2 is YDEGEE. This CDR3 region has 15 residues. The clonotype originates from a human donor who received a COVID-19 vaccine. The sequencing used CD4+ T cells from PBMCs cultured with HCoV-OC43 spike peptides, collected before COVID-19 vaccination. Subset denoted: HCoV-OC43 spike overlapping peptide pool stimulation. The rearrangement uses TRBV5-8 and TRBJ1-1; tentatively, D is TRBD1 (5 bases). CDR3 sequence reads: CASPGPPGGNTEAFF. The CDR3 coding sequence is TGTGCCAGCCCGGGGCCGCCGGGGGGGAACACTGAAGCTTTCTTT.